Below, one TCR beta chain is given with its context. Its target is unknown. These data are taken from a study of cytomegalovirus exposure and HLA in healthy donors. General observations from the study: In a later analysis, several top co-occurrence clusters appeared linked to parvovirus B19, influenza, CMV and Epstein-Barr virus. The authors later linked a missense DCLRE1C variant to TCR beta V- and J-gene trimming.

13 Jbeta primers and 60 Vbeta primers were used for the PCR. Original processing notes: An analysis performed later counted about 80 million unique TCR beta chains (roughly 11 million of them shared). Assay: immunoSEQ multiplex PCR; the TCRdb copy retains only in-frame clones and omits some. V and J calls plus clone size are reproduced from that table; the DNA served to infer D and trimming. Of 110,000 to 150,000 clones detected, approximately 80% appear once; the ten largest clones hold 3% to 5%. The CDR3 spans 15 residues. Germline V CDR1 and CDR2: SNHLY, FYNNEI. The V gene lost 6 bases and the J gene lost 2 bases, with 13 bases spanning the gap.

Sequenced input: PBMCs. This chain links TRBV2 with TRBJ2-2, with D possibly TRBD1 on 6 matching bases. The source of this sequence is a male donor in good health and CMV-seronegative. The CDR3 region is CASRTGTPNTGELFF. The CDR3 nucleotides are TGTGCCAGCAGGACCGGGACACCAAACACCGGGGAGCTGTTTTTT.